This TCR beta chain was captured by sequencing in a study of blood T cell repertoires in COVID-19. TCRdb's table, derived via immunoSEQ multiplex PCR, lists solely in-frame clones and lacks some. The data show about 250,000 clones, 65% to 90% seen once. This clone was counted a single time. V dropped 2 bases and J dropped 1 base, with 9 bases sitting between them. The CDR3 extends over 15 amino acids. Looked up from germline, CDR1 is SGHTA and CDR2 is FQGNSA. The material sequenced was PBMCs or T cells enriched from blood (not recorded which). The chain has TRBV7-2 and TRBJ1-5; weak D call: TRBD1 (5 bases). The TCR was taken from a woman aged 45-59 years with acute COVID-19. DNA for the CDR3: TGTGCCAGCAGCTTAACGCAGGGAAGCAATCAGCCCCAGCATTTT. As protein: CASSLTQGSNQPQHF.